This T cell receptor beta chain was found in a study of T cells in Graves' hyperthyroidism and ophthalmopathy. This clonotype has at least ten counts. Template material for amplifying TCR beta CDR3 regions consisted of RNA transcripts. The HTBI primer set drove a first-round RT-PCR of the TCR CDR3. TCRdb analysed the multiplex PCR reads with MiXCR anew, one entry per CDR3 protein. This sample yields more than 300,000 distinct CDR3 sequences, of which about 15% are seen a single time; around 23% belongs to the top ten. V shed 4 bases and J shed 1 base, with 8 bases lying between them. Germline V CDR1 and CDR2: LGHDT, YNNKEL (reference sequence). There are 14 residues in the CDR3.

The gene calls are TRBV3-1 and TRBJ2-4; a possible D gene is TRBD2 (6 bases). Source material: blood. This clonotype originated in a woman in her twenties or thirties with Graves' hyperthyroidism. CDR3 sequence: CASSPRGAKNIQYF. CDR3 sequence (DNA): TGTGCCAGCAGCCCCCGGGGGGCCAAAAACATTCAGTACTTC.